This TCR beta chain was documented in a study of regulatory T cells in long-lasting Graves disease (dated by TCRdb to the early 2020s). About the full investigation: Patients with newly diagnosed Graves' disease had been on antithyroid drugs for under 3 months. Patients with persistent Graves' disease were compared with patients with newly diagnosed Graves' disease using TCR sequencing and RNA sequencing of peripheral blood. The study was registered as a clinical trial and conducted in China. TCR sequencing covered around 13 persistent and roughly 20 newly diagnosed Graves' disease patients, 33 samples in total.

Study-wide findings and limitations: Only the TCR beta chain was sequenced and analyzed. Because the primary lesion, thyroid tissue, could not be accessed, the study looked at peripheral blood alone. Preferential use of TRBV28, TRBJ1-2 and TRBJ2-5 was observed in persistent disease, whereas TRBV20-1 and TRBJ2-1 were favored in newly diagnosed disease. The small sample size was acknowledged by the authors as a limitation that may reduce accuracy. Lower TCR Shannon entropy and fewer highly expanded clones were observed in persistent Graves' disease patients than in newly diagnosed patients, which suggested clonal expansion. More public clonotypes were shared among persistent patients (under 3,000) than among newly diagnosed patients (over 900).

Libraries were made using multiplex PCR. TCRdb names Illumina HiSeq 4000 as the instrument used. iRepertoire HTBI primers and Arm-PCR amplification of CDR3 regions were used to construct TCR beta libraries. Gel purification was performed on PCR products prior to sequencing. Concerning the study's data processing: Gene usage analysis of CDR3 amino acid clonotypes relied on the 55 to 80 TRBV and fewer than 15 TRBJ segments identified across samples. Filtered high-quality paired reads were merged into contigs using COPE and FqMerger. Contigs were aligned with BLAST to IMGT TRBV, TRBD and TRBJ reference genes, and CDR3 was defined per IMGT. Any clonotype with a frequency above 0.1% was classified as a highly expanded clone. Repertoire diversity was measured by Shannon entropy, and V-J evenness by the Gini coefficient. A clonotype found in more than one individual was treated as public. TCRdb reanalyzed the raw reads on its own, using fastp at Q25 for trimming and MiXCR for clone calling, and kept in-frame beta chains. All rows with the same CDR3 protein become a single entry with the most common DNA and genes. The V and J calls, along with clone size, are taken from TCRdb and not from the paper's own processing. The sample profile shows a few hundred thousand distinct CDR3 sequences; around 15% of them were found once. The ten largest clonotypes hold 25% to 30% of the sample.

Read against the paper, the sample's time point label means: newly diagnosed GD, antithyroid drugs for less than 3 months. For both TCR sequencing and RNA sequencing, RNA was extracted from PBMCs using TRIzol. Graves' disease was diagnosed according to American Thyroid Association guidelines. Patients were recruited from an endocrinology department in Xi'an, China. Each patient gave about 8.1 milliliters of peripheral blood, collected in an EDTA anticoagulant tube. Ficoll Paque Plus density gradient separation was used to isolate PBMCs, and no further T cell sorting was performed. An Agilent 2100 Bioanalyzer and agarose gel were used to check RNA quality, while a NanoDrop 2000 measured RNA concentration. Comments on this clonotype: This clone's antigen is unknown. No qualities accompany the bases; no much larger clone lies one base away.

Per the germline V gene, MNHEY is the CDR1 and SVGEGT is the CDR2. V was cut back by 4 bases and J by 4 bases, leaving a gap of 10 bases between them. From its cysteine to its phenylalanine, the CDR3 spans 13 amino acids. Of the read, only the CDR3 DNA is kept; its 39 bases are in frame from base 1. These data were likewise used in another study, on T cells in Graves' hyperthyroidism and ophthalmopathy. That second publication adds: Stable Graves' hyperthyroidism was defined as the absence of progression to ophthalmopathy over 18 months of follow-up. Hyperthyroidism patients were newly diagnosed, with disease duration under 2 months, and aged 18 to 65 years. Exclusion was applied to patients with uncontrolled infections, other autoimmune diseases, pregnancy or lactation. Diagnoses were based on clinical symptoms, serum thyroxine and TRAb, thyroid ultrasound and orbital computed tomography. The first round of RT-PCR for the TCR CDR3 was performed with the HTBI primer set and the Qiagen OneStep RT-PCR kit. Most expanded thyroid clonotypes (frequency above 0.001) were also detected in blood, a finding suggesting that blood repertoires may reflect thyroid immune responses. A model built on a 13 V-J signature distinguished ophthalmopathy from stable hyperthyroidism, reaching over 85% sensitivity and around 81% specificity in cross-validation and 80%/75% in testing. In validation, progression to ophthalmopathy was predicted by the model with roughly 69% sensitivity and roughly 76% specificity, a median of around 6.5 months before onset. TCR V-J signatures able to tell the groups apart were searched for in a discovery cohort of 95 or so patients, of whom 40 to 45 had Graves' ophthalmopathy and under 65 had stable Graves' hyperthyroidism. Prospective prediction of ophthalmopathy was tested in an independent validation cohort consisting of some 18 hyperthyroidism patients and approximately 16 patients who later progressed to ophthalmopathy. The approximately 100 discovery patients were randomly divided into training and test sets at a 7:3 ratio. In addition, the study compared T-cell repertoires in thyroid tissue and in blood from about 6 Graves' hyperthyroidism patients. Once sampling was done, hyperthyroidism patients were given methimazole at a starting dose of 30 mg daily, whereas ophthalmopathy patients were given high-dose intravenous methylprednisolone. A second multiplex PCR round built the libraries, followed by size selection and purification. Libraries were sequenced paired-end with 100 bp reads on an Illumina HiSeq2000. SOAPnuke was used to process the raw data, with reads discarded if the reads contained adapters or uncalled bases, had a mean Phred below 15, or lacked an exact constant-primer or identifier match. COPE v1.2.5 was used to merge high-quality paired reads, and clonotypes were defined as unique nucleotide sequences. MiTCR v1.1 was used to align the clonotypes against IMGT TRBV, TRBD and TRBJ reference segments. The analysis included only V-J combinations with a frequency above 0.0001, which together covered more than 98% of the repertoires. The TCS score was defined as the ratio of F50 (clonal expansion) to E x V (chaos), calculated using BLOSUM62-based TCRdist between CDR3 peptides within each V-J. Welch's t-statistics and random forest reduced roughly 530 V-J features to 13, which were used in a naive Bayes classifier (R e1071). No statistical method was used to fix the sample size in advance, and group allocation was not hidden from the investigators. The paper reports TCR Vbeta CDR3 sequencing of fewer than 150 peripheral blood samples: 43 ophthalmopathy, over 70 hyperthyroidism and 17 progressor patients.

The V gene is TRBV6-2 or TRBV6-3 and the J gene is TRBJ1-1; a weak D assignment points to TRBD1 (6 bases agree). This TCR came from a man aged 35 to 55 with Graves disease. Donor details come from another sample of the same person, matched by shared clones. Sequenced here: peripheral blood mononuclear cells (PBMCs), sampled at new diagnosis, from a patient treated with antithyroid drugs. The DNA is TGTGCCAGCAGTTTTAACAGGGCCACTGAAGCTTTCTTT. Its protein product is CASSFNRATEAFF.